This T cell receptor beta chain was sequenced in a study of cytomegalovirus exposure and HLA in healthy donors. The primer mix had 60 Vbeta and 13 Jbeta primers. Sequenced by immunoSEQ multiplex PCR; TCRdb stores in-frame clones only, minus some. The sample records 95,000 to 150,000 clones, 70% to 90% being singletons. Remarks on this clone: What it binds is unknown.

Study conclusions and caveats: HLA allele associations emerged for around 15,000 TCR beta sequences in a later analysis, at 0.05 false discovery rate.

The source is a man aged 18 to 30 in good health and CMV-seropositive. The sequenced sample was PBMCs.

As DNA, the CDR3 is TGTGCCAGCAGAACGAGACAGGGCTCCACAGATACGCAGTATTTT. Protein sequence: CASRTRQGSTDTQYF. The chain is built from TRBV6-5 and TRBJ2-3; 7 bases match TRBD1. The junction had 8 bases not matched to a gene; V was cut back by 6 bases and J by 2 bases. Germline-derived CDR1 and CDR2 are MNHEY and SVGAGI. The CDR3 sequence is 15 residues long.